This T cell receptor beta chain was recovered during a study of shared clonotypes between healthy human individuals. Libraries were prepared by immunoSEQ multiplex PCR; TCRdb keeps only in-frame clonotypes and omits some of them. The data hold roughly 2.4 million clones, with more than 90% observed a single time. V lost 5 bases to trimming and J lost 2 bases; unmatched junction nucleotides: 12. Looked up from germline, CDR1 is SGHTA and CDR2 is FQGNSA. The CDR3 consists of 19 residues. The genes are TRBV7-2 and TRBJ2-6, with 10 positions matching TRBD1. Input material: naive CD4+ T cells sorted from blood. Documented subset: CD45RA+ positively selected. This clonotype was obtained from a man aged 18 to 29 in good health. As DNA, the CDR3 is TGTGCCAGCAGCATCCGACAGGGGGCGGAATCTACTGGGGCCAACGTCCTGACTTTC. Translation gives CASSIRQGAESTGANVLTF.